The 2 T cell receptor beta chains below come from one sample, sequenced in a study of blood T cell repertoires in COVID-19. The repertoire was sequenced with immunoSEQ multiplex PCR; TCRdb's copy has only in-frame clones and lacks some. The repertoire has approximately 60,000 clones, around 85% of them found once; the top ten carry 15% to 20%. The sequenced sample consisted of peripheral blood. Source of these receptors: a human donor in a cohort sampled during active COVID-19.

The rearrangement links TRBV11-3 to TRBJ2-5, with 7 bases aligning to TRBD2. Trimming took 5 bases from V and 7 from J; bases not matched to a gene: 4. CDR3 length: 12 amino acids. Germline V lookup: CDR1 SGHNT, CDR2 YENEEA. This CDR3 is CASSQAGVTQYF. The CDR3 region has the DNA TGTGCCAGCAGCCAGGCGGGGGTGACCCAGTACTTC.

The chain links TRBV4-1 to TRBJ1-1; D uncertain. The CDR3 is 14 amino acids. Trimming left V 2 bases short and J 6 bases short, with 13 bases between. Germline CDR1 reads MGHRA; CDR2 reads YSYEKL. For the CDR3, the DNA is TGCGCCAGCAGCCAAACTACACTCGTCCCTGAAGCTTTCTTT. Protein: CASSQTTLVPEAFF.